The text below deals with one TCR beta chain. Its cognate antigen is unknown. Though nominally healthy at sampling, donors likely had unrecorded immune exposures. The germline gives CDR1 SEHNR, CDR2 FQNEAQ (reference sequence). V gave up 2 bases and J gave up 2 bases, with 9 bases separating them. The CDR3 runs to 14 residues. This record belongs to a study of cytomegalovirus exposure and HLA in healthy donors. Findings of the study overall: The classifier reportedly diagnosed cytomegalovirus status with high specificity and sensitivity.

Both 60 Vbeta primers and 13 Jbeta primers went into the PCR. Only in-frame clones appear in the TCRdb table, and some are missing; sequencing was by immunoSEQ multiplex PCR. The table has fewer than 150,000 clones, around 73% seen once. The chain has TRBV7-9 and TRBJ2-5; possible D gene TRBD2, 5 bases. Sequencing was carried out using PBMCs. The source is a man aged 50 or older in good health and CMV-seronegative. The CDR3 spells CASSLRTSQETQYF. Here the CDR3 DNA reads TGTGCCAGCAGCTTACGGACTTCTCAAGAGACCCAGTACTTC.